The 29 T cell receptor beta chains below come from one sample, sequenced in a study of blood T cell repertoires in COVID-19. Using immunoSEQ multiplex PCR, the repertoire was profiled, and TCRdb retains in-frame clones only, with some absent. Of over 60,000 clones listed, around 86% are singletons. Sequenced: peripheral blood. These receptor sequences come from a man in his 70s with acute or convalescent COVID-19.

Only a few counts were recorded for this clone. The CDR3: CASSVEDNSYEQYF. The DNA for the CDR3 is TGTGCCAGCAGCGTAGAAGACAATTCCTACGAGCAGTACTTC. The chain employs TRBV9 and TRBJ2-7; D gene uncertain. Germline loops: CDR1 SGDLS, CDR2 YYNGEE. The CDR3 runs 14 residues. V lost 0 bases, J lost 1 base, and 8 bases lay in between.

The genes are TRBV28 and TRBJ2-2; 10 bases align to TRBD2. Unmatched junction bases numbered 3, after V lost 6 bases and J lost 5 bases. There are 14 residues in the CDR3. Germline V gene lookup returns CDR1 MDHEN and CDR2 SYDVKM. The CDR3 region is CASRPGLATGELFF. CDR3 nucleotides: TGTGCCAGCAGGCCGGGACTAGCGACCGGGGAGCTGTTTTTT. The complete variable domain, with remaining parts taken from reference TRBV28 and TRBJ2-2, reads DVKVTQSSRYLVKRTGEKVFLECVQDMDHENMFWYRQDPGLGLRLIYFSYDVKMKEKGDIPEGYSVSREKKERFSLILESASTNQTSMYLCASRPGLATGELFFGEGSRLTVL.

The DNA for the CDR3 is TGTGCCAGCAGTTACTTGGAGGGGGCGGTTCAGCCCCAGCATTTT. Its translation is CASSYLEGAVQPQHF. This chain links TRBV6-2 or TRBV6-3 with TRBJ1-5; 7 bases fit TRBD1. J gave up 6 bases and V 1 base, and 6 bases lay outside the gene matches. The CDR3 totals 15 residues. The germline CDR1 and CDR2 sequences are MNHEY and SVGEGT.

This clone was seen a handful of times. The chain uses TRBV14 and TRBJ1-3; D remains ambiguous. CDR1 SGHDN and CDR2 FVKESK come from the germline V gene. This CDR3 is 15 amino acids long. Trimming shortened V by 2 bases and J by 8 bases, and 16 bases separated the two germline ends. CDR3 nucleotides: TGTGCCAGCAGCCAACAAGTGAGCGTTTTTGACACCATATATTTT. Its protein is CASSQQVSVFDTIYF.

The chain joins TRBV7-6 to TRBJ2-5, with 14 bases identical to TRBD2. Germline trimming cut 4 bases from V and 9 bases from J; bases unmatched to any gene: 10. Germline lookup yields CDR1 SGHVS and CDR2 FNYEAQ. The length of the CDR3 is 16 residues. This chain's CDR3 is CASSSLPGLAGVAQYF. CDR3 nucleotides: TGTGCCAGCAGCTCTTTGCCGGGACTAGCGGGGGTGGCCCAGTACTTC.

This chain joins TRBV19 and TRBJ2-7; 11 nucleotides match TRBD2. V lost 6 bases and J lost 0; bases outside the gene matches: 4. The CDR3 has 15 residues. In germline, CDR1 is LNHDA, CDR2 SQIVND (reference sequence). CDR3 loop: CASRTSGKSSYEQYF. The CDR3, as DNA: TGTGCCAGTAGGACTAGCGGGAAGAGCTCCTACGAGCAGTACTTC.

The rearrangement links TRBV6-2 or TRBV6-3 to TRBJ2-1, with TRBD2 identical over 11 bases. J was trimmed by 7 bases and V by 3 bases; bases with no gene match: 11. CDR1 and CDR2 from the germline V gene are MNHEY and SVGEGT. The CDR3 loop spans 17 amino acids. DNA of the CDR3: TGTGCCAGCAGTTATCCCCAACCGGGACTAGCGGTTAATGAGCAGTTCTTC. Encoded protein: CASSYPQPGLAVNEQFF.

V usage is TRBV6-6 and J usage is TRBJ1-4; D is unclear. This CDR3 is 12 amino acids long. The germline gives CDR1 MNHNY, CDR2 SVGAGI (reference sequence). Trimming removed 8 bases from V and 3 bases from J, with 7 bases in between. The CDR3 protein is CASFRPNEKLFF. The CDR3 DNA sequence: TGTGCCAGCTTCAGGCCTAATGAAAAACTGTTTTTT.

The chain joins TRBV5-1 to TRBJ1-5; a weak D match, TRBD1 (6 bases). Germline V CDR1 and CDR2: SGHRS, YFSETQ. This CDR3 comprises 15 residues. V was cut by 4 bases and J by 2 bases, with 13 bases left in between. The CDR3 region is CASSVTGTGNQPQHF. As DNA, the CDR3 is TGCGCCAGCAGCGTAACAGGGACGGGCAATCAGCCCCAGCATTTT.

The chain couples TRBV9 to TRBJ2-1; 11 nucleotides align to TRBD2. The V segment lost 2 bases and the J segment 6 bases; nucleotides outside the gene matches: 7. Per germline, CDR1 SGDLS and CDR2 YYNGEE. The CDR3 has 16 amino acids. The CDR3 loop is CASSVDTSGSLNEQFF. For the CDR3, the DNA is TGTGCCAGCAGCGTTGATACTAGCGGGAGCCTCAATGAGCAGTTCTTC. Based on the CDR3 plus reference TRBV9 and TRBJ2-1, the full variable domain is DSGVTQTPKHLITATGQRVTLRCSPRSGDLSVYWYQQSLDQGLQFLIQYYNGEERAKGNILERFSAQQFPDLHSELNLSSLELGDSALYFCASSVDTSGSLNEQFFGPGTRLTVL.

V gene TRBV4-2 combines with J gene TRBJ1-2, with TRBD1 matching over 9 bases. J was trimmed by 3 bases and V by 3 bases; bases with no gene match: 8. The CDR3 loop spans 16 amino acids. CDR1 LGHNA and CDR2 YNFKEQ come from the germline V gene. CDR3 nucleotide sequence: TGTGCCAGCAGCCAGGGGGGACAGGGATTCGACTATGGCTACACCTTC. It is translated as CASSQGGQGFDYGYTF.

The rearrangement uses TRBV7-2 and TRBJ1-4; 7 bases agree with TRBD1. This CDR3 has 14 amino acids. Trimming cost V 4 bases and J 10 bases; bases outside gene matches: 9. Per the germline V gene, CDR1 is SGHTA and CDR2 is FQGNSA. The CDR3 loop reads CASSSQQGWGKLFF. The DNA for the CDR3 is TGTGCCAGCAGCTCCCAACAGGGGTGGGGAAAACTGTTTTTT. The whole variable domain, remainder taken from reference TRBV7-2 and TRBJ1-4, is GAGVSQSPSNKVTEKGKDVELRCDPISGHTALYWYRQSLGQGLEFLIYFQGNSAPDKSGLPSDRFSAERTGGSVSTLTIQRTQQEDSAVYLCASSSQQGWGKLFFGSGTQLSVL.

The chain recombines TRBV6-1 with TRBJ2-7; TRBD1 aligns across 8 bases. J lost 6 bases, V lost 2 bases, and 6 bases had no gene match. Germline V gene sequence: CDR1 MNHNS, CDR2 SASEGT. The CDR3 has 14 amino acids. DNA for the CDR3: TGTGCCAGCAGTGAACCTGACAGGGGAGGCGAGCAGTACTTC. Its protein is CASSEPDRGGEQYF.

V is TRBV6-5 and J is TRBJ1-4; D uncertain. The CDR3 is made up of 12 amino acids. The germline V gene has CDR1 MNHEY and CDR2 SVGAGI. V shed 6 bases and J shed 7 bases, with 9 bases lying between them. In DNA, the CDR3 is TGTGCCAGCAGCAAGTCAGGTGAAAAACTGTTTTTT. Translation gives CASSKSGEKLFF.

This clone was observed once. V is TRBV28 and J is TRBJ2-7, with D possibly being TRBD2 (5 bases). The CDR3 is 15 amino acids. Germline V CDR1 and CDR2: MDHEN, SYDVKM. Trimming removed 2 bases at V and 7 bases at J, with 18 bases between. CDR3 sequence reads: CASSLPDRGRLEQYF. The DNA of the CDR3 is TGTGCCAGCAGTTTACCGGATCGGGGAAGGCTAGAGCAGTACTTC.

The genes are TRBV5-1 and TRBJ2-7, with 9 bases aligning to TRBD1. J gave up 6 bases and V 5 bases, and 12 bases lay outside the gene matches. CDR1 SGHRS and CDR2 YFSETQ come from the germline V gene. The length of the CDR3 is 15 residues. CDR3 in amino acids: CASSTTTGGLGEQYF. The CDR3, as DNA: TGCGCCAGCAGTACGACGACAGGGGGGTTAGGCGAGCAGTACTTC.

This chain uses TRBV6-4 with TRBJ2-3, with 9 nucleotides matching TRBD1. The V segment lost 5 bases and the J segment 3 bases; nucleotides outside the gene matches: 3. Germline CDR1 MRHNA, CDR2 SNTAGT. CDR3 size: 14 residues. The CDR3 is CASSPGQGTDTQYF. The CDR3, as DNA: TGTGCCAGCAGTCCGGGACAGGGAACAGATACGCAGTATTTT.

This clone was counted a few times. The gene calls are TRBV19 and TRBJ2-5; possibly TRBD2 for D (6 bases). This CDR3 has 15 residues. Germline V gene sequence: CDR1 LNHDA, CDR2 SQIVND (reference sequence). The V gene lost 5 bases and the J gene lost 7 bases, with 20 bases spanning the gap. DNA of the CDR3: TGTGCCAGTAGTGGATGGGGTCAAGCCGGGAGGACCCAGTACTTC. Protein sequence: CASSGWGQAGRTQYF.

V gene TRBV6-6 combines with J gene TRBJ1-1; 8 bases match TRBD1. This CDR3 has 13 amino acids. V lost 5 bases to trimming and J lost 4 bases; unmatched junction nucleotides: 3. CDR1 and CDR2 from the germline V gene are MNHNY and SVGAGI (reference sequence). The CDR3 DNA reads as TGTGCCAGCAGTGCGACAGGGGTCACTGAAGCTTTCTTT. Translated: CASSATGVTEAFF.

The gene calls are TRBV19 and TRBJ2-2; D is possibly TRBD1 (5 bases). The V and J ends lost 5 bases and 5 bases respectively, with 18 bases between them. The CDR3 extends over 16 amino acids. Looked up from germline, CDR1 is LNHDA and CDR2 is SQIVND (reference sequence). This CDR3 reads CASSPGHLSGTGELFF. Written as DNA, the CDR3 is TGTGCCAGTAGTCCTGGACACCTTTCAGGGACCGGGGAGCTGTTTTTT.

This chain uses TRBV27 with TRBJ1-3; no clear D. The CDR3 spans 15 residues. Per the germline V gene, CDR1 is MNHEY and CDR2 is SMNVEV (reference sequence). The V end lost 2 bases, the J end lost 2 bases, and 10 bases lay between the germline ends. CDR3 sequence reads: CASSLASGAGNTIYF. The CDR3 DNA is TGTGCCAGCAGTTTAGCATCAGGTGCTGGAAACACCATATATTTT.

The chain links TRBV7-9 to TRBJ2-2; unclear D gene. V lost 3 bases and J lost 0, with 8 bases in between. The germline V gene encodes CDR1 SEHNR and CDR2 FQNEAQ (reference sequence). The CDR3 sequence is 15 residues long. The CDR3: CASSFPVTNTGELFF. The CDR3 nucleotides are TGTGCCAGCAGCTTTCCCGTTACGAACACCGGGGAGCTGTTTTTT.

DNA for the CDR3: TGTGCCAGCAGTCCCTTAACCTCGAACTTCAATCAGCCCCAGCATTTT. Its translation: CASSPLTSNFNQPQHF. V is TRBV27 and J is TRBJ1-5; D unresolved. This CDR3 has 16 residues. The germline V gene encodes CDR1 MNHEY and CDR2 SMNVEV (reference sequence). Trimming removed 5 bases from V and 3 bases from J, with 17 bases in between.

V is TRBV10-3 and J is TRBJ2-7; 12 nucleotides agree with TRBD1. Germline V gene sequence: CDR1 ENHRY, CDR2 SYGVKD. Unmatched junction bases numbered 6, after V lost 10 bases and J lost 2 bases. The CDR3 totals 14 residues. The CDR3 nucleotides are TGTGCCACCGAGGGGACAGGGGGCCCCTACGAGCAGTACTTC. It translates to CATEGTGGPYEQYF.

Only one count was recorded for this clone. J is TRBJ2-5 and V is TRBV3-1 (or the pseudogene TRBV3-2); 8 positions match TRBD2. The CDR3 totals 14 residues. V gave up 7 bases and J gave up 3 bases; unmatched junction bases: 7. The germline CDR1 and CDR2 sequences are LGHDT and YNNKEL (reference sequence). In nucleotides, the CDR3 is TGTGCCAGCAACACTCGGGGGGGGGAAGAGACCCAGTACTTC. Protein: CASNTRGGEETQYF.

CDR3 in DNA: TGCGCCAGCAGCTTGGACAGGGCCTACGAGCAGTACTTC. Encoded protein: CASSLDRAYEQYF. The V gene is TRBV5-1, the J gene TRBJ2-7; the D gene is possibly TRBD1 (6 bases). Trimming took off 0 bases at V and 2 bases at J, with 6 bases between the two ends. There are 13 residues in the CDR3. In germline, CDR1 is SGHRS, CDR2 YFSETQ.

This clone was detected only a few times. The chain has TRBV12-3 or TRBV12-4 and TRBJ1-1; 9 nucleotides match TRBD1. This CDR3 is built from 12 residues. V shed 5 bases and J 5 bases; nucleotides not matched to a gene: 0. DNA for the CDR3: TGTGCCAGCAGTGGACAGGGGACTGAAGCTTTCTTT. Translated, it gives CASSGQGTEAFF.

J is TRBJ2-7 and V is TRBV27; 9 positions agree with TRBD1. The germline gives CDR1 MNHEY, CDR2 SMNVEV (reference sequence). Trimming removed 6 bases from V and 2 bases from J; junction bases left unmatched: 8. The CDR3 contains 15 residues. The CDR3 DNA follows: TGTGCCAGCAGATGGGGGGACAGGGACACCTACGAGCAGTACTTC. It codes for CASRWGDRDTYEQYF.

This chain joins TRBV11-2 and TRBJ2-2; D is unresolved. The CDR3 is 13 residues long. Trimming took off 5 bases at V and 4 bases at J, with 8 bases between the two ends. Germline CDR1 reads SGHAT; CDR2 reads FQNNGV. The CDR3: CASSRSGTGELFF. CDR3 nucleotide sequence: TGTGCCAGCAGCCGCTCAGGCACCGGGGAGCTGTTTTTT.